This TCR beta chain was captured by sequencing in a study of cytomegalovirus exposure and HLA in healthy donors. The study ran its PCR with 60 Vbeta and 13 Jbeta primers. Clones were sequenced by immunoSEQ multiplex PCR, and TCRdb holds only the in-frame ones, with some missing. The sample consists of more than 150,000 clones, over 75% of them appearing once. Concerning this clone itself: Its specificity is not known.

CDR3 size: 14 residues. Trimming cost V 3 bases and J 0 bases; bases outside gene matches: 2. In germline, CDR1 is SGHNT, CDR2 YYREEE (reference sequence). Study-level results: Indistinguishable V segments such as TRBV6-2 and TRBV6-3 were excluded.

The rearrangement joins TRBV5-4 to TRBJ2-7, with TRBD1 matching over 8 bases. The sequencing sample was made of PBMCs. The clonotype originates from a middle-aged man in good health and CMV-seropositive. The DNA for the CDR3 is TGTGCCAGCAGCTCCAGGGGGCCCTCCTACGAGCAGTACTTC. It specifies CASSSRGPSYEQYF.